The following is a T cell receptor beta chain sequence with its context. Sequencing used immunoSEQ multiplex PCR; TCRdb keeps in-frame clones, though not all of them. The sample shows about 12,000 clones, about 90% of them seen only once. The tumor samples were collected prior to definitive surgery or chemotherapy. The CDR3 totals 14 residues. CDR1 is SEHNR and CDR2 is FQNEAQ in the germline V gene (reference sequence). V lost 5 bases to trimming and J lost 2 bases, with 12 bases between them. These data come from a study of high-grade serous ovarian cancer treatment subgroups. This receptor was identified in a human donor with high-grade serous ovarian cancer. The specimen sequenced was tumor tissue. The rearrangement uses TRBV7-9 and TRBJ2-5; D is undetermined. For the CDR3, the DNA is TGTGCCAGCAGCCCCGGACGTAAACAAGAGACCCAGTACTTC. As protein: CASSPGRKQETQYF.